The next 19 T cell receptor beta chains were all read from a single sample in a study of shared clonotypes between healthy human individuals. Here immunoSEQ multiplex PCR was the method, and the copy in TCRdb shows in-frame clones only, minus some. The sample yields 2 million to 2.5 million clones, over 85% seen once. Sequencing used naive CD4+ T cells from PBMCs. Subset: CD45RA+ positively selected. The receptor source for this set is a man aged 18 to 29 in good health. Some clones in this sample may be carry-over from other donors' samples.

V usage is TRBV5-6 and J usage is TRBJ1-2; a possible D gene is TRBD1 (6 bases). The CDR3 runs to 17 residues. Germline CDR1 is SGHDT and CDR2 is YYEEEE. Trimming removed 2 bases from V and 4 bases from J, with 21 bases in between. The CDR3 nucleotides read TGTGCCAGCAGCTTTACTATTACAGGGACCATACCCTATGGCTACACCTTC. Encoded protein: CASSFTITGTIPYGYTF.

V and J are TRBV18 and TRBJ1-5, with 7 bases that match TRBD1. CDR3 length equals 14 residues. Germline trimming cut 5 bases from V and 5 bases from J; bases unmatched to any gene: 6. CDR1 is KGHSH and CDR2 is LQKENI in the germline V gene. Written as DNA, the CDR3 is TGTGCCAGCTCAGCACAGGGGAAGGATCAGCCCCAGCATTTT. Amino acids: CASSAQGKDQPQHF.

This chain joins TRBV7-2 and TRBJ2-1; D unresolved. The germline CDR1 and CDR2 sequences are SGHTA and FQGNSA. The CDR3 has 13 amino acids. V shed 4 bases and J shed 8 bases, with 12 bases lying between them. DNA for the CDR3: TGTGCCAGCAGCTCCCGACCCTCTTATGAGCAGTTCTTC. Residues: CASSSRPSYEQFF.

This sequence joins TRBV27 and TRBJ2-1; 13 nucleotides match TRBD2. The CDR3 covers 19 residues. Losses at the gene ends were 7 bases for V and 5 bases for J; bases not matched to a gene: 17. Per germline, CDR1 MNHEY and CDR2 SMNVEV (reference sequence). Written as DNA, the CDR3 is TGTGCCAGCATCTCTTATTTAAGACCACTAGCGGGAGGGCACAATGAGCAGTTCTTC. It yields the protein CASISYLRPLAGGHNEQFF.

The chain couples TRBV18 to TRBJ1-1, with TRBD1 matching 9 bases. Germline CDR1 reads KGHSH; CDR2 reads LQKENI. The V segment lost 4 bases and the J segment 0 bases; nucleotides outside the gene matches: 12. The CDR3 consists of 18 residues. CDR3 region: CASSHAPGQGPMNTEAFF. CDR3 coding DNA: TGTGCCAGCTCACACGCACCGGGACAGGGTCCTATGAACACTGAAGCTTTCTTT.

The genes are TRBV5-4 and TRBJ1-1; 8 bases are a match to TRBD1. Germline values: CDR1 SGHNT, CDR2 YYREEE (reference sequence). CDR3 length: 18 residues. The J segment lost 5 bases and the V segment lost 0 bases, leaving 15 bases of the junction unmatched. CDR3 region: CASSLGGQATTRITEAFF. The CDR3 DNA is TGTGCCAGCAGCTTGGGGGGACAGGCCACCACAAGGATAACTGAAGCTTTCTTT.

The rearrangement uses TRBV7-8 and TRBJ1-6; 9 bases are a match to TRBD1. This CDR3 spans 19 amino acids. In germline, CDR1 is SGHVS, CDR2 FQNEAQ. Trimming removed 3 bases from V and 7 bases from J; junction bases left unmatched: 16. The CDR3 here is CASSFPGQGQMRGNSPLHF. For the CDR3, the DNA is TGTGCCAGCAGCTTTCCGGGACAGGGCCAAATGCGGGGAAATTCACCCCTCCACTTT. Full variable domain (remainder filled in from reference TRBV7-8 and TRBJ1-6): GAGVSQSPRYKVAKRGQDVALRCDPISGHVSLFWYQQALGQGPEFLTYFQNEAQLDKSGLPSDRFFAERPEGSVSTLKIQRTQQEDSAVYLCASSFPGQGQMRGNSPLHFGNGTRLTVT.

The chain carries TRBV7-3 and TRBJ2-5; D unclear. V was cut by 1 base and J by 1 base, with 7 bases left in between. The CDR3 extends over 14 amino acids. CDR1 and CDR2 from the germline V gene are SGHTA and FQGTGA. The CDR3 DNA sequence: TGTGCCAGCAGCTTAAGCGCCAGCCAAGAGACCCAGTACTTC. Encoded protein: CASSLSASQETQYF.

The V gene is TRBV7-2, the J gene TRBJ2-5, with TRBD2 matching 13 bases. Trimming removed 5 bases from V and 4 bases from J; junction bases left unmatched: 7. The CDR3 has 16 residues. CDR1 SGHTA and CDR2 FQGNSA come from the germline V gene. The CDR3 region has the DNA TGTGCCAGCAGCACAACGGGACTAGCGGGGTTAGAGACCCAGTACTTC. Residues: CASSTTGLAGLETQYF.

V usage is TRBV6-6 and J usage is TRBJ2-5, with TRBD1 identical over 7 bases. The germline V gene has CDR1 MNHNY and CDR2 SVGAGI (reference sequence). This CDR3 is 13 amino acids long. V lost 6 bases, J lost 5 bases, and 6 bases stayed unmatched. The CDR3 here is CASSRDSLETQYF. The CDR3 DNA reads TGTGCCAGCAGCCGGGACAGCCTGGAGACCCAGTACTTC.

The chain recombines TRBV7-9 with TRBJ2-7; 8 bases match TRBD1. The CDR3 spans 15 residues. The germline CDR1 and CDR2 sequences are SEHNR and FQNEAQ (reference sequence). Trimming removed 3 bases from V and 4 bases from J; junction bases left unmatched: 8. CDR3 sequence: CASSFSRTGRYEQYF. For the CDR3, the DNA is TGTGCCAGCAGCTTCAGTAGGACAGGGAGATACGAGCAGTACTTC.

The V gene is TRBV7-9, the J gene TRBJ2-3; D may be TRBD1 (6 bases). Trimming cost V 1 base and J 3 bases, with 11 bases left between them. Germline V lookup: CDR1 SEHNR, CDR2 FQNEAQ (reference sequence). CDR3 size: 15 residues. Here the CDR3 reads CASSLVRGRTDTQYF. CDR3 sequence (DNA): TGTGCCAGCAGCTTAGTCAGGGGAAGAACAGATACGCAGTATTTT.

J is TRBJ2-7 and V is TRBV5-1, with 8 positions matching TRBD2. V gave up 0 bases and J gave up 4 bases; unmatched junction bases: 6. Germline-derived CDR1 and CDR2 are SGHRS and YFSETQ. This CDR3 contains 15 residues. CDR3 region: CASSLEGTSGYEQYF. CDR3 in DNA: TGCGCCAGCAGCTTGGAGGGGACTAGTGGGTACGAGCAGTACTTC.

The genes are TRBV6-6 and TRBJ1-1; tentative D call: TRBD1 (5 bases). Germline CDR1 and CDR2: MNHNY and SVGAGI (reference sequence). The ends were cut back, 2 bases at V and 4 bases at J, with 11 bases in the middle. The CDR3 has 14 amino acids. The CDR3 DNA is TGTGCCAGCAGTTACGGGGGGGAGGGCACTGAAGCTTTCTTT. This gives the protein CASSYGGEGTEAFF.

This chain joins TRBV7-2 and TRBJ2-3; no clear D gene. Germline CDR1 and CDR2: SGHTA and FQGNSA. The ends were cut back, 5 bases at V and 7 bases at J, with 10 bases in the middle. This CDR3 spans 12 amino acids. The CDR3: CASSLDLNTQYF. CDR3 nucleotides: TGTGCCAGCAGCCTAGACCTGAATACGCAGTATTTT.

The J gene is TRBJ1-1, the V gene TRBV30; 8 bases line up with TRBD1. The CDR3 sequence is 11 residues long. Germline CDR1 and CDR2: GTSNPN and SVGIG (reference sequence). J lost 12 bases, V lost 4 bases, and 7 bases had no gene match. The CDR3 sequence is CAWNQGAETFF. CDR3 nucleotides: TGTGCCTGGAACCAGGGGGCCGAAACTTTCTTT.

Worth noting for this clone: Other DNA sequences in this specimen translate into the identical CDR3. V usage is TRBV7-2 and J usage is TRBJ2-7; a possible D gene is TRBD1 (6 bases). The CDR3 length is 14 residues. Germline V gene data show CDR1 as SGHTA and CDR2 as FQGNSA. V was shortened by 4 bases and J by 4 bases, with 14 bases between the two germline ends. DNA of the CDR3: TGTGCCAGCAGCTCCTACTCCAGGGGTTACGAGCAGTACTTC. The encoded protein is CASSSYSRGYEQYF.

In DNA, the CDR3 is TGTGCCAGCACTCCCCAGGGCAGTGAAAAACTGTTTTTT. Translation gives CASTPQGSEKLFF. This chain connects TRBV6-5 to TRBJ1-4, with D possibly matching TRBD1 (5 bases). This CDR3 region has 13 residues. The V gene lost 7 bases and the J gene lost 7 bases, with 13 bases spanning the gap. Germline CDR1 reads MNHEY; CDR2 reads SVGAGI.

The gene calls are TRBV4-3 and TRBJ2-1; 9 positions agree with TRBD1. The CDR3 runs 18 residues. Germline V gene data show CDR1 as LGHNA and CDR2 as YSLEER. Losses at the gene ends were 2 bases for V and 5 bases for J; bases not matched to a gene: 13. In DNA form, the CDR3 reads TGCGCCAGCAGCCAAATAAGAATGGGACAGGGTTTCAACAATGAGCAGTTCTTC. This gives the protein CASSQIRMGQGFNNEQFF.